This T cell receptor beta chain appears in the sequencing data of a study of shared clonotypes between healthy human individuals. Naive CD8 populations comprised CD45RO-negative cells positively selected for CCR7, excluding terminally differentiated effector memory CD45RA+ cells. The CDR3 length is 15 residues. Per the germline V gene, CDR1 is LNHDA and CDR2 is SQIVND (reference sequence). With V trimmed by 5 bases and J by 3 bases, 7 bases remained unmatched. Repertoires were generated with immunoSEQ multiplex PCR, while TCRdb's copy carries only in-frame clones and drops some. The data show about 2.1 million clones, with approximately 94% seen just once and 1.5% to 2% held by the top ten.

The genes are TRBV19 and TRBJ2-7, with 10 bases aligning to TRBD2. The clonotype originates from a young man in good health. Some clones in this sample may be carry-over from other donors' samples. Sequenced material: naive CD8+ T cells from PBMCs. CDR3 DNA sequence: TGTGCCAGTAGTCAGGGACTAGCGTACGTCTACGAGCAGTACTTC. This encodes CASSQGLAYVYEQYF.